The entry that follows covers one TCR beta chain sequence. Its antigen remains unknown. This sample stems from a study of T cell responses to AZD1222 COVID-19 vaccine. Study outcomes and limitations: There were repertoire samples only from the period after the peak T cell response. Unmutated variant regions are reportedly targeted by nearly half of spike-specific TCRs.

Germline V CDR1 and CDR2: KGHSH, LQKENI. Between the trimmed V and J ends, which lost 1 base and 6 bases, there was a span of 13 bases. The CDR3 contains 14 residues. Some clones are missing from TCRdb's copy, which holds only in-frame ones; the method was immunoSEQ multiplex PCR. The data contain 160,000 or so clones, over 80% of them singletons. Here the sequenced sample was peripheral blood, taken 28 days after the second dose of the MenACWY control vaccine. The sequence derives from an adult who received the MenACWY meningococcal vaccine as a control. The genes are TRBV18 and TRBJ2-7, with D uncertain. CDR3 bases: TGTGCCAGCTCACCACTCGAGGTGGCTGGCGAGCAGTACTTC. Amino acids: CASSPLEVAGEQYF.